This T cell receptor beta chain was found in a study of graft-versus-host responses after intestinal transplantation (dated by TCRdb to the early 2020s). The study in broad terms: The transplants that recipients got were multivisceral, liver-intestinal, or isolated intestinal. All recipients received anti-thymocyte globulin induction followed by maintenance tacrolimus and steroids for around 3 years. Bulk TCR-beta CDR3 sequencing was used to track graft-versus-host and host-versus-graft alloreactive T cell clones in the graft, circulation and bone marrow after intestinal transplantation. To identify alloreactive clones, pre-transplant mixed lymphocyte reaction products were sequenced and compared with unstimulated pre-transplant donor and recipient T cells. Of the approximately 24 intestinal transplant recipients enrolled in the cohort, one of whom was a retransplant, a few patients without pretransplant specimens were excluded. Donor T cell macrochimerism was defined as a peak of at least 4% donor T cells among recipient peripheral blood mononuclear cells. Rather than being sequenced by the commercial service, samples from a few later patients were sequenced in-house on an Illumina MiSeq and processed with MiXCR. Broader findings and caveats from the paper: Peak levels of circulating GvH clones were associated with declines in HvG clones early after transplant. Patients with donor T cell macrochimerism had high GvH to HvG T cell clonal ratios in their allografts. The relatively low number and heterogeneity of intestinal transplant patients limited the conclusions. GvH clones were detected in recipient bone marrow, and some appeared earlier in ileal mucosa or blood, consistent with an intestinal mucosal origin.

Its CDR3 holds 16 amino acids, cysteine through phenylalanine. Of the read, only the CDR3 DNA is kept; its 48 bases are in frame from base 1. Here V drops 0 bases and J drops 2 bases, and the junction holds 3 bases not matched to any gene. Sequences SGDLS (CDR1) and YYNGEE (CDR2) are obtained from the germline V gene. As concerns this clone: There is no known antigen for this receptor. Per-base qualities were not stored, and no clone one base away is much larger.

To isolate intraepithelial and lamina propria lymphocytes from graft specimens, dithiothreitol, EDTA incubations and collagenase D digestion were used. Bulk TCR-beta sequencing was performed on serial intestinal graft biopsy specimens collected as late as 600 days after transplant. Library creation used the immunoSEQ multiplex PCR assay. For most patients, high-throughput TCR-beta CDR3 sequencing of genomic DNA was performed by Adaptive Biotechnologies. From the authors' description of their analysis: TCR sequencing data for around 20 patients were retrieved from Adaptive's ImmunoSEQ software; three other patients were processed with MiXCR and VDJtools. Because the origin of CDR3 nucleotide sequences shared between donor and recipient could not be assigned, those sequences were removed. Alloreactive clones required at least 2-fold expansion over unstimulated cells and minimum CFSE-low frequency of 0.002% (template counts) or 0.001% (read counts). Mappable clones were those detected in sequenced pre-transplant spleen, lymph node, or MLR CFSE-low populations of the donor or recipient. Cumulative frequency of alloreactive clones was calculated as a percentage of all sequences weighted by copy number. Here the immuneACCESS table is served through TCRdb, limited to in-frame sequences with V and J called. Missing clones are a known gap in these copies; in checked studies unresolved V genes cover under half, and the rest lacks a known reason. That table is the source of V, J and clone size, and D and trimming were worked out from the DNA. The sample yields 9,000 to 13,000 clones; approximately 76% were counted once. Jointly, the top ten make up more than 8% of the sample.

Recombination joined TRBV9 with TRBJ2-3, and TRBD2 aligns with 10 junction nucleotides. The receptor's source is a human patient who received an intestinal transplant, so some T cells may come from the graft donor. Sequenced here: ileum tissue, sampled 23 days after intestinal transplant. The DNA reads as follows: TGTGCCAGCAGCGTAGGGACTAGCGGCTTCACAGATACGCAGTATTTT. Its product reads: CASSVGTSGFTDTQYF.